This note documents a single T cell receptor (beta chain) sequence. The specificity of this receptor is unknown. No much larger clone is present one base from it, and per-base qualities are unavailable. Healthy HIV-negative adults with no recently reported acute infections or vaccinations were included as donors. All donors were Caucasian adults living in Nashville, Tennessee, USA. CD4+ T cells were enriched by magnetic negative selection, after which naive cells were positively selected on CD45RA and the negative fraction was taken as the memory subset. Blood was obtained by leukapheresis, after which PBMCs were separated by Ficoll-Histopaque density gradient centrifugation and cryopreserved in liquid nitrogen vapor phase. Analytical flow cytometry was used to check the purity and quantity of each magnetically sorted T cell population. Genomic DNA was isolated from every sorted fraction and measured by UV absorbance on a Nanodrop 2000c.

This specimen belongs to a study of shared clonotypes between healthy human individuals (dated by TCRdb to the early 2020s). Regarding the research as a whole: Two women and a few men aged 18 to 49 years were included in the cohort. For each donor, CD4 naive and CD4 memory were each run on three plates, CD8 naive on two plates, and CD8 memory on one plate. To estimate repertoire size and how much clonotypes are shared between individuals, the study performed deep sequencing of blood TCR repertoires from a few healthy adults. To increase sequencing depth and limit assay-specific biases, TCR repertoire library preparation and sequencing were carried out by different laboratories using diverse techniques. Between about 0.9 and 10 billion PBMCs per donor were obtained by leukapheresis.

The CDR3 runs 13 residues from the cysteine to the phenylalanine. The retained sequence is limited to the CDR3, 39 bases, with the frame set at the first base. V is cut by 8 bases and J by 3 bases, and the space between the germline ends is 13 bases. CDR1 and CDR2, looked up from the germline V gene, are SGHTA and FQGNSA. TCR CDR3 regions were amplified from genomic DNA by multiplex PCR using the deep immunoSEQ assay. Extracted genomic DNA from each cell subset was spread evenly across all wells of several immunoSEQ 96-well plates, with each plate serving as a replicate. For sorted subsets, each replicate PCR was loaded with 200 ng genomic DNA, equivalent to 25,000 to 30,000 T cell genomes. The purified libraries were quantified using a Qubit 3.0 fluorometer, sized with a Bioanalyzer 2100, and then quantified again using the KAPA Library Quantification kit. Every immunoSEQ 96-well plate was sequenced on a separate single-read 150-cycle Illumina NextSeq 550 flow cell. As for the original processing: Because the immunoSEQ output included only junctional sequences and no quality scores, the filtering could not be the same as the filtering used for full-length reads. To assign V/J genes and CDR3, sequences were annotated against IMGT germline references using PyIR, a Python wrapper for IgBLAST v1.9. Reads were removed for weak V/J assignments (E-value above 1e-6), missing CDR3, stop codons, out-of-frame junctions, or ambiguous translated residues. V3J clonotypes were defined as sequences sharing the same inferred V gene, J gene, and CDR3 amino acid sequence. Percentage overlap between repertoires was calculated by dividing the number of shared unique clonotypes by the size of the smaller repertoire. RTK rarefaction, the Chao1 estimator, and Recon v2.1 estimates of unobserved clonotypes were used to assess repertoire richness. OLGA was used to compute generation probabilities for all TCRbeta clonotypes that the gDNA method yielded from several donors. The table comes from immuneACCESS by way of TCRdb, which keeps in-frame sequences with V and J called. Part of the clones is missing from these tables; in studies checked, under half for an unresolved V gene and the rest for unknown reasons. For V, J and clone size, that table is used; D and trimming come from the DNA. For this sample there are a few million clones; over 85% appear just once. About 0.39% of the sample comes from the top ten.

Paper-wide results and their limitations: Estimated clonotype richness was generally larger for naive than for memory subsets. The small number of donors limited the genetic and exposure-history diversity represented. Pairwise subsampling indicated that sequencing depth was expected to affect the degree of clonotype sharing among donors. Across several donors, around 5% of naive CD4, around 3.5% of naive CD8, 2.3% of memory CD4, and approximately 0.42% of memory CD8 clonotypes were shared. Sampling was restricted to blood, and TCR repertoires in tissue are likely to differ from TCR repertoires in blood. Even with the large sequencing depth, rarefaction of the sorted-subset datasets indicated that sequencing was incomplete. Clonotypes shared by all four sorted-subset donors showed higher generation probabilities than non-shared clonotypes.

The receptor was derived from a man aged 18 to 35 in good health. Some clones in this sample may be carry-over from other donors' samples. The sequencing sample was made of naive CD4+ T cells from PBMCs. The cell subset or site label on this specimen signifies: CD45RA+ positively selected. This sequence uses TRBV7-2 and TRBJ1-2; too little of a D gene remains to name it. This receptor carries the CDR3 CASRSRGDYGYTF. The DNA sequence is as follows: TGTGCCAGCCGATCACGCGGGGACTATGGCTACACCTTC.